This T cell receptor beta chain was sequenced in a study of T cell clonotyping in hematopoietic cell transplantation. The CDR3 consists of 14 residues. CDR1 and CDR2 (germline): MNHEY, SMNVEV (reference sequence). V lost 4 bases, J lost 0 bases, and 10 bases lay in between. Sequenced by immunoSEQ multiplex PCR; TCRdb stores in-frame clones only, minus some. The sample consists of around 4,000 clones, 95% of them appearing once. The input for sequencing was PBMCs, taken 30 days after allogeneic stem cell transplant. The sequence was obtained from a male patient in his 50s who had an allogeneic stem cell transplant from a related donor, so the T cells may come from the graft donor. Some clones in this sample may be carry-over from other donors' samples. This chain uses TRBV27 with TRBJ2-7; D is ambiguous. This CDR3 is CASSSNRYSYEQYF. In DNA, the CDR3 is TGTGCCAGCAGTTCTAACCGATACTCCTACGAGCAGTACTTC.